The clone carrying this TCR beta chain appeared once. These data belong to a study of OX40 agonist ivuxolimab in advanced cancers. Produced via immunoSEQ multiplex PCR; TCRdb's table is partial and in-frame only. The sample lists 55,000 to 80,000 clones, roughly 90% occurring once. Germline lookup yields CDR1 SGHDT and CDR2 YYEEEE. The CDR3 sequence is 13 residues long. The V and J ends lost 0 bases and 6 bases respectively, with 9 bases between them. The J gene is TRBJ1-2, the V gene TRBV5-6, with TRBD1 as a possible D gene (5 bases). This material consisted of CD4+ or CD8+ T cells sorted from blood, taken in a trial of the OX40 agonist ivuxolimab. This clonotype was sampled from an adult with an advanced solid tumor such as melanoma, head and neck, liver or kidney cancer. CDR3 in amino acids: CASSLGRGDGYTF. The CDR3, as DNA: TGTGCCAGCAGCTTGGGACGAGGGGATGGCTACACCTTC.